Given below is one T cell receptor beta chain in context. V was cut by 2 bases and J by 0 bases, with 8 bases left in between. The CDR3 extends over 15 amino acids. Germline CDR1 and CDR2: SGHRS and YFSETQ. The data belong to a study of blood T cell repertoires in COVID-19. The overall study: Some COVID-19 samples were acute and others convalescent; all came from the United States, Italy and Spain.

Sequenced by immunoSEQ multiplex PCR; TCRdb stores in-frame clones only, minus some. This sample yields about 250,000 clones, of which roughly 91% are seen a single time; roughly 8.3% belongs to the top ten. The TCR sequence derives from a man aged 35 to 55 who had recovered from COVID-19. The source material was PBMCs or T cells enriched from blood (not recorded which). The chain has TRBV5-1 and TRBJ1-4; D is perhaps TRBD1 (5 bases). The CDR3 region has the DNA TGCGCCAGCAGCTTCTCGACAGCAACTAATGAAAAACTGTTTTTT. Translating it yields CASSFSTATNEKLFF. The full variable domain, completed using reference TRBV5-1 and TRBJ1-4, is KAGVTQTPRYLIKTRGQQVTLSCSPISGHRSVSWYQQTPGQGLQFLFEYFSETQRNKGNFPGRFSGRQFSNSRSEMNVSTLELGDSALYLCASSFSTATNEKLFFGSGTQLSVL.